Here is one T cell receptor beta chain with its context. Clones were read by immunoSEQ multiplex PCR, and TCRdb kept only the in-frame ones, dropping some. The sample lists around 130,000 clones, 75% to 95% occurring once. This CDR3 spans 13 amino acids. V was trimmed by 5 bases and J by 6 bases, leaving 14 bases between them. The V gene's germline CDR1 is SGHVS and CDR2 FNYEAQ. This sample was included in a study of T cell responses to AZD1222 COVID-19 vaccine. The clonotype was recovered from an adult who received the MenACWY meningococcal vaccine as a control. Sequencing was performed on peripheral blood, taken 28 days after the second dose of the MenACWY control vaccine. V is TRBV7-6 and J is TRBJ2-7; D is perhaps TRBD2 (7 bases). The CDR3 protein is CASSPTGGSEQYF. In nucleotides, the CDR3 is TGTGCCAGCAGCCCGACGGGGGGCAGCGAGCAGTACTTC.